Below, 3 T cell receptor beta chains from the same sample are listed, as sequenced in a study of cytomegalovirus exposure and HLA in healthy donors. The PCR ran on 60 Vbeta and 13 Jbeta primers. Method: immunoSEQ multiplex PCR; TCRdb's copy keeps in-frame clones and lacks some. The data contain about 150,000 clones, around 77% of them singletons. The specimen sequenced was PBMCs. Every receptor here comes from a man aged 30-40 years in good health and CMV-seronegative.

The rearrangement links TRBV7-8 to TRBJ1-5; 8 bases line up with TRBD1. V trimming: 2 bases; J trimming: 1 base; junction bases outside the gene matches: 4. This CDR3 spans 16 amino acids. Germline V gives CDR1 SGHVS, CDR2 FQNEAQ. In DNA, the CDR3 is TGTGCCAGCAGCTTACAGGGGGCGGGGAGCAATCAGCCCCAGCATTTT. Protein: CASSLQGAGSNQPQHF.

This clone was counted only a few times. This chain joins TRBV10-3 and TRBJ2-2, with TRBD1 as a possible D gene (6 bases). V was shortened by 10 bases and J by 6 bases, with 12 bases between the two germline ends. CDR1 is ENHRY, CDR2 SYGVKD, per germline. The CDR3 consists of 12 residues. CDR3 coding DNA: TGTGCCACTTCGACAGGACCCGGGGAGCTGTTTTTT. Translating gives CATSTGPGELFF.

This sequence joins TRBV23-1 and TRBJ2-7, with TRBD2 identical over 7 bases. TRBV23-1 is recorded as an ORF, its role being uncertain. This CDR3 spans 14 amino acids. V lost 1 base to trimming and J lost 2 bases; unmatched junction nucleotides: 2. The CDR3 is CASSQWGGTYEQYF. The CDR3, as DNA: TGCGCCAGCAGTCAATGGGGGGGAACCTACGAGCAGTACTTC.